This TCR beta chain derives from a study of T-cell memory formation after mild COVID-19. Across the study: Largely, the TCR clusters proved donor specific. The study's findings and limits: Clones that contracted from day 15 to 85 had balanced CD4/CD8; later expanders were CD4+ biased.

Trimming cost V 4 bases and J 5 bases; bases outside gene matches: 8. The CDR3 runs to 17 residues. CDR1 and CDR2 from the germline V gene are MNHEY and SVGEGT. Turning to this clonotype: Antigen specificity is unknown.

After 5'RACE with constant-segment primers, TCR alpha and TCR beta cDNA libraries carrying sample barcodes and UMIs were obtained. TCRdb fed the 5' RACE reads into MiXCR, producing one record per CDR3 protein. The sample records roughly 150,000 distinct CDR3 sequences, about an eighth being singletons. The source is a young man who had mild COVID-19 (a few samples of this study predate the infection). Cell type and time point are not known. The J gene is TRBJ2-2, the V gene TRBV6-2 or TRBV6-3; 12 bases map to TRBD1. What was sequenced was PBMCs or a T cell subset sorted from them (not recorded which). This CDR3 reads CASSFAPGQGATGELFF. The CDR3 coding sequence is TGTGCCAGCAGTTTCGCCCCGGGACAGGGGGCTACCGGGGAGCTGTTTTTT.